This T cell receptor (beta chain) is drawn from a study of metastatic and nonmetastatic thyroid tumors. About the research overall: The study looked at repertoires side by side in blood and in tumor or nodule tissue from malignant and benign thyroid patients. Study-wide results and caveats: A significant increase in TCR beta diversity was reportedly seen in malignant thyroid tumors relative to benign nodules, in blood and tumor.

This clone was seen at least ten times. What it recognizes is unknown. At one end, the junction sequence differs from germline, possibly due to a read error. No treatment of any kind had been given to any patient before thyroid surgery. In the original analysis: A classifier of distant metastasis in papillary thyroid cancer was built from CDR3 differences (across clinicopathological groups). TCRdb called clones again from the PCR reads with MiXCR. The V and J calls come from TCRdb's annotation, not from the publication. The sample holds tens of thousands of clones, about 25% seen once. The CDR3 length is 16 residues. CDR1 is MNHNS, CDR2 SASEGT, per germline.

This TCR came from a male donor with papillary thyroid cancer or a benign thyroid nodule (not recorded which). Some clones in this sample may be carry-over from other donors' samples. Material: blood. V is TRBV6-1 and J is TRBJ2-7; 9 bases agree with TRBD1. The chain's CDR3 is CVSSESGQGSSYEQYF. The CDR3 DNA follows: TGTGTCAGCAGTGAATCGGGACAGGGTAGTTCCTACGAGCAGTACTTC.